One sample yielded the 2 T cell receptor beta chains listed below, sequenced in a study of T-cell reconstitution after alpha-beta-depleted transplantation in children. Researchers prepared the TCRbeta library using unique molecular identifiers, the study reports. TCRdb redid the calling of the PCR reads with MiXCR, one entry per CDR3 protein. The sample lists 250,000 to 400,000 distinct CDR3 sequences; approximately 23% were seen once. The starting material was PBMCs, mostly from graft donor cells, obtained 180 days after TCRalphabeta/CD19-depleted stem cell transplant. The origin of the receptors is a male patient aged 10-17 years who had a stem cell transplant for acute lymphoblastic leukemia, so the T cells may come from the graft donor.

There are a few counts of this clonotype. This rearrangement joins TRBV5-1 to TRBJ2-7, with 8 bases identical to TRBD1. Germline trimming cut 4 bases from V and 0 bases from J; bases unmatched to any gene: 6. The CDR3 extends over 15 amino acids. Germline V gives CDR1 SGHRS, CDR2 YFSETQ. CDR3 DNA: TGCGCCAGCAGCCTGACAGGGGAACCCTCCTACGAGCAGTACTTC. It encodes CASSLTGEPSYEQYF.

This chain uses TRBV12-3 or TRBV12-4 with TRBJ2-7; 7 bases agree with TRBD2. V shed 5 bases, J shed 6 bases, and the junction held 10 bases outside the gene matches. The CDR3 length is 14 residues. This CDR3 reads CASSPSGKVGEQYF. The CDR3, as DNA: TGTGCCAGCAGTCCGAGCGGGAAGGTTGGCGAGCAGTACTTC.